This TCR beta chain appears in the sequencing data of a study of human T cells and chemical hapten exposure. Study-wide context: Each patient's scalp received weekly diphenylcyclopropenone throughout the approximately 25-week study. Patches that contained 0.01% DPC were applied to the upper back and read at 6 days.

Library preparation tagged each individual cDNA molecule with a unique molecular identifier. TCRdb processed the RACE reads anew with MiXCR; each CDR3 protein has one entry. The sample records 150,000 or so distinct CDR3 sequences, more than 12% being singletons. Germline CDR1 and CDR2: SNHLY and FYNNEI. Between the trimmed V and J ends, which lost 7 bases and 4 bases, there was a span of 8 bases. This CDR3 contains 12 residues. Time point reported: patch test 1, 2 weeks after DPC sensitization. Treatment: therapeutic diphenylcyclopropenone sensitization with weekly scalp DPC. This receptor was identified in a woman aged 25 to 45 with alopecia areata. Some clones in this sample may be carry-over from other donors' samples. The specimen comprised whole blood, sampled in connection with sensitization to the hapten diphenylcyclopropenone (DPC). This chain connects TRBV2 to TRBJ1-3; the D is unclear. The CDR3 nucleotides read TGTGCCAGCAAGGGTGGGGGAAACACCATATATTTT. Its translation: CASKGGGNTIYF.